This T cell receptor beta chain was obtained from a study of blood T cell repertoires in COVID-19. Whole-study context: Some COVID-19 samples were acute and others convalescent; all came from the United States, Italy and Spain. PBMCs, B-cell-depleted T cells, or T cells were the source of the cDNA or gDNA that made up the material.

Original methodology: By means of reference gene primer amplification, nucleated cell counts were estimated. TCRdb's copy holds only in-frame clones and misses some; the assay was immunoSEQ multiplex PCR. The V and J calls and clone size are taken from that table; D and trimming were inferred from the DNA. The table lists about 76,000 clones, around 90% of them singletons. The CDR3 is 14 residues long. Trimming took 5 bases from V and 6 from J, leaving 17 bases between them. Germline V gene sequence: CDR1 SGHTA, CDR2 FQGTGA. Material for sequencing was peripheral blood. The rearrangement joins TRBV7-3 to TRBJ2-7; possibly TRBD1 for D (6 bases). This sequence was found in a man aged 50-59 years with active COVID-19. CDR3 nucleotides: TGTGCCAGCAGCACCGCACCAGGGGTCAGCGAGCAGTACTTC. It translates to CASSTAPGVSEQYF.